The 25 T cell receptor beta chains below all came from one sample that was sequenced in a study of shared clonotypes between healthy human individuals. Sequencing was performed with immunoSEQ multiplex PCR; in TCRdb, only in-frame clones are kept and a portion is missing. The top ten clones hold over 0.1% of a sample with approximately 600,000 clones, approximately 95% of them seen once. Naive CD8 cells comprised CD45RO-negative, CCR7-positively selected cells, excluding terminally differentiated effector memory CD45RA+ cells. The sample comprised naive CD8+ T cells sorted from blood. The receptors were gathered from a young woman in good health.

This sequence joins TRBV6-4 and TRBJ1-1; D is ambiguous. Looked up from germline, CDR1 is MRHNA and CDR2 is SNTAGT. This CDR3 comprises 16 residues. Trimming pared 3 bases from V and 0 bases from J, leaving 14 bases between. The CDR3 sequence: CASSEGPGKLNTEAFF. DNA of the CDR3: TGTGCCAGCAGTGAAGGGCCAGGCAAACTGAACACTGAAGCTTTCTTT.

The CDR3 DNA reads as TGTGCCAGCAGCAGGGACAGTGAAGCTTTCTTT. This codes for CASSRDSEAFF. This chain links TRBV7-9 with TRBJ1-1; 7 bases fit TRBD1. Germline CDR1 reads SEHNR; CDR2 reads FQNEAQ (reference sequence). This CDR3 region has 11 residues. After removal of 5 bases from V and 7 bases from J, the junction contained 1 base not matched to a gene.

The J gene is TRBJ2-4, the V gene TRBV7-8; 9 bases match TRBD2. The CDR3 sequence is 18 residues long. V shed 5 bases, J shed 0 bases, and the junction held 11 bases outside the gene matches. In germline, CDR1 is SGHVS, CDR2 FQNEAQ. The CDR3 loop is CASSRKITSGLAKNIQYF. DNA of the CDR3: TGTGCCAGCAGCCGAAAAATTACTAGCGGGCTAGCCAAAAACATTCAGTACTTC.

The chain uses TRBV27 and TRBJ2-1; 9 bases match TRBD2. This CDR3 contains 19 residues. Germline V gene sequence: CDR1 MNHEY, CDR2 SMNVEV (reference sequence). The ends lost 6 bases at V and 4 bases at J; junction bases unmatched: 19. Here the CDR3 reads CASSPGRTSEKWGYNEQFF. The CDR3 DNA reads TGTGCCAGCAGCCCCGGCCGGACTAGCGAGAAGTGGGGTTACAATGAGCAGTTCTTC.

This chain links TRBV6-5 with TRBJ2-1; possible D gene TRBD2, 5 bases. Trimming left V 7 bases short and J 4 bases short, with 11 bases between. Germline-derived CDR1 and CDR2 are MNHEY and SVGAGI. This CDR3 contains 13 residues. CDR3 in amino acids: CASTTGTYNEQFF. The CDR3 coding sequence is TGTGCCAGCACAACGGGAACATACAATGAGCAGTTCTTC.

This sequence joins TRBV11-2 and TRBJ1-1, with TRBD1 identical over 8 bases. Losses at the gene ends were 4 bases for V and 1 base for J; bases not matched to a gene: 8. The CDR3 extends over 16 amino acids. Germline CDR1 and CDR2: SGHAT and FQNNGV. The CDR3 sequence is CASSSGGWTRNTEAFF. Written as DNA, the CDR3 is TGTGCCAGCAGCTCAGGGGGCTGGACACGGAACACTGAAGCTTTCTTT.

This clone was seen only once. The chain employs TRBV7-2 and TRBJ2-5; TRBD2 matches at 10 bases. Matching the DNA end better, TRBJ2-7 makes the J call doubtful. Germline V gives CDR1 SGHTA, CDR2 FQGNSA. CDR3 length equals 14 residues. In DNA form, the CDR3 reads TGTGCCAGCAGACCTAGCGGGAGCTCCTACGAGCAGTACTTC. Translation: CASRPSGSSYEQYF.

V and J are TRBV27 and TRBJ2-3; 8 bases are shared with TRBD1. Germline CDR1 and CDR2: MNHEY and SMNVEV (reference sequence). This CDR3 is 15 amino acids long. The J segment lost 4 bases and the V segment lost 0 bases, leaving 3 bases of the junction unmatched. CDR3 DNA sequence: TGTGCCAGCAGTTTATCGCGGACAGGGCCAGATACGCAGTATTTT. This codes for CASSLSRTGPDTQYF.

As for this clone: At the DNA level, this CDR3 is encoded by other sequences in the same sample as well. The chain combines TRBV5-4 with TRBJ2-7, with D possibly matching TRBD1 (5 bases). V lost 2 bases and J 1 base, leaving 7 bases between the germline ends. The length of the CDR3 is 13 residues. The germline V gene has CDR1 SGHNT and CDR2 YYREEE (reference sequence). CDR3 sequence (DNA): TGTGCCAGCAGCTTCCCAGGGTCCTACGAGCAGTACTTC. This codes for CASSFPGSYEQYF.

The CDR3 region is CSVALTESYEQYF. In nucleotides, the CDR3 is TGCAGCGTTGCGCTTACAGAGTCCTACGAGCAGTACTTC. The V gene is TRBV29-1, the J gene TRBJ2-7; no clear D gene. This CDR3 comprises 13 residues. Germline assignment: CDR1 SQVTM and CDR2 ANQGSEA. V was pared by 4 bases and J by 1 base, with 11 bases between.

The chain employs TRBV27 and TRBJ1-5; no clear D gene. The V end lost 3 bases, the J end lost 7 bases, and 7 bases lay between the germline ends. CDR1 is MNHEY and CDR2 is SMNVEV in the germline V gene (reference sequence). This CDR3 contains 12 residues. CDR3 amino acids: CASSFSGQPQHF. Here the CDR3 DNA reads TGTGCCAGCAGTTTTTCGGGACAGCCCCAGCATTTT.

Written as DNA, the CDR3 is TGTGCCAGCAGCCGCCCCGGGCCGGAAACCGGGGAGCTGTTTTTT. As protein: CASSRPGPETGELFF. This sequence joins TRBV13 and TRBJ2-2, with D uncertain. CDR3 length: 15 amino acids. Germline values: CDR1 PRHDT, CDR2 FYEKMQ (reference sequence). Trimming shortened V by 5 bases and J by 5 bases, and 15 bases separated the two germline ends.

The chain couples TRBV6-5 to TRBJ1-1; possibly TRBD1 for D (5 bases). With 6 bases removed from V and 2 bases from J, the gap between germline ends came to 10 bases. Germline CDR1 MNHEY, CDR2 SVGAGI. This CDR3 has 13 residues. CDR3 sequence: CASSLDINTEAFF. CDR3 coding DNA: TGTGCCAGCAGCTTGGACATAAACACTGAAGCTTTCTTT.

This chain connects TRBV28 to TRBJ2-1; D call uncertain. The CDR3 has 13 amino acids. The V gene lost 3 bases and the J gene lost 2 bases, with 5 bases spanning the gap. CDR1 MDHEN and CDR2 SYDVKM come from the germline V gene. This CDR3 is CASSFGPYNEQFF. The DNA for the CDR3 is TGTGCCAGCAGTTTTGGCCCCTACAATGAGCAGTTCTTC.

The chain recombines TRBV7-3 with TRBJ2-5; 8 bases line up with TRBD2. The germline CDR1 and CDR2 sequences are SGHTA and FQGTGA. With 4 bases clipped from V and 5 bases from J, the junction kept 9 bases outside the gene matches. CDR3 size: 15 residues. The CDR3 reads CASSYFGGRLETQYF. CDR3 nucleotides: TGTGCCAGCAGCTATTTTGGCGGGAGGCTGGAGACCCAGTACTTC.

The chain has TRBV11-2 and TRBJ2-3; D gene unclear. The V and J ends lost 3 bases and 1 base respectively, with 8 bases between them. CDR3 size: 14 residues. Germline CDR1 reads SGHAT; CDR2 reads FQNNGV. The CDR3 spells CASSLIDGTDTQYF. The CDR3 DNA reads TGTGCCAGCAGCTTGATTGACGGCACAGATACGCAGTATTTT. Variable domain in full (rest from reference TRBV11-2 and TRBJ2-3): EAGVAQSPRYKIIEKRQSVAFWCNPISGHATLYWYQQILGQGPKLLIQFQNNGVVDDSQLPKDRFSAERLKGVDSTLKIQPAKLEDSAVYLCASSLIDGTDTQYFGPGTRLTVL.

The J gene is TRBJ2-1, the V gene TRBV19; D gene unclear. CDR1 and CDR2 from the germline V gene are LNHDA and SQIVND (reference sequence). V gave up 1 base and J gave up 4 bases, with 5 bases separating them. CDR3 size: 13 residues. Here the CDR3 DNA reads TGTGCCAGTAGTATAGTACCTTACAATGAGCAGTTCTTC. Residues: CASSIVPYNEQFF.

The chain employs TRBV11-2 and TRBJ1-1; 9 bases are a match to TRBD1. Germline-derived CDR1 and CDR2 are SGHAT and FQNNGV. Losses at the gene ends were 2 bases for V and 8 bases for J; bases not matched to a gene: 3. The CDR3 loop spans 13 amino acids. CDR3 protein: CASSLLTGGEAFF. For the CDR3, the DNA is TGTGCCAGCAGCTTATTAACAGGGGGCGAAGCTTTCTTT.

The chain joins TRBV12-1 to TRBJ2-3; TRBD1 is taken as the D call from the table, unchecked against the DNA. TRBV12-1 is a recognized pseudogene. The CDR3 runs to 13 residues. Written as DNA, the CDR3 is TGTGCCAGCAGCTTGCCAGGTCCCGATACGCAGTATTTT. This gives the protein CASSLPGPDTQYF.

This chain joins TRBV11-1 and TRBJ1-1; D is unresolved. V lost 3 bases to trimming and J lost 1 base, with 6 bases between them. The CDR3 is made up of 13 amino acids. Germline loops: CDR1 SGHAT, CDR2 FQDESV (reference sequence). The CDR3 sequence is CASSFSGNTEAFF. CDR3 coding DNA: TGTGCCAGCAGCTTTTCAGGGAACACTGAAGCTTTCTTT. Full variable domain (remainder filled in from reference TRBV11-1 and TRBJ1-1): EAEVAQSPRYKITEKSQAVAFWCDPISGHATLYWYRQILGQGPELLVQFQDESVVDDSQLPKDRFSAERLKGVDSTLKIQPAELGDSAMYLCASSFSGNTEAFFGQGTRLTVV.

The V call is TRBV7-9, the J call TRBJ2-7; 13 bases are shared with TRBD2. This CDR3 has 19 residues. Germline loops: CDR1 SEHNR, CDR2 FQNEAQ (reference sequence). V dropped 0 bases and J dropped 3; count of bases not matched to a gene: 11. The CDR3 DNA follows: TGTGCCAGCAGCTTAGCCCAAGGGACTAGCGGGAATAGTAACTACGAGCAGTACTTC. It encodes CASSLAQGTSGNSNYEQYF.

V is TRBV15 and J is TRBJ2-7; 8 bases line up with TRBD2. CDR1 and CDR2 (germline): LNHNV, YYDKDF (reference sequence). V trimming: 4 bases; J trimming: 2 bases; junction bases outside the gene matches: 7. This CDR3 spans 15 amino acids. The CDR3 bases are TGTGCCACCAGCATCTCGCTAGCGGGCCCCTACGAGCAGTACTTC. Its translation: CATSISLAGPYEQYF.

V is TRBV28 and J is TRBJ1-1; tentatively, D is TRBD1 (6 bases). The V end lost 1 base, the J end lost 0 bases, and 9 bases lay between the germline ends. Germline V gives CDR1 MDHEN, CDR2 SYDVKM. The CDR3 runs to 15 residues. CDR3 DNA: TGTGCCAGCAGTTTATCCGCAGGGGTGAACACTGAAGCTTTCTTT. Amino acids: CASSLSAGVNTEAFF.

The J gene is TRBJ1-1, the V gene TRBV13; D gene unclear. The germline V and J ends were trimmed by 5 bases and 6 bases, with 10 bases remaining between them. Germline loops: CDR1 PRHDT, CDR2 FYEKMQ (reference sequence). CDR3 length equals 12 residues. As DNA, the CDR3 is TGTGCCAGCAGCCTCGAAGTGTCTGAAGCTTTCTTT. Its protein is CASSLEVSEAFF. The full variable domain, rest sourced from reference TRBV13 and TRBJ1-1, is AAGVIQSPRHLIKEKRETATLKCYPIPRHDTVYWYQQGPGQDPQFLISFYEKMQSDKGSIPDRFSAQQFSDYHSELNMSSLELGDSALYFCASSLEVSEAFFGQGTRLTVV.

The rearrangement uses TRBV12-5 and TRBJ2-3, with 7 positions matching TRBD2. Germline CDR1 is LGHNT and CDR2 is FRNRAP. Unmatched junction bases numbered 6, after V lost 6 bases and J lost 3 bases. CDR3 length: 14 residues. The CDR3 DNA reads as TGTGCTAGTGGAGAAAGCGGGGAGACAGATACGCAGTATTTT. It is translated as CASGESGETDTQYF.